This TCR beta chain was sequenced during a study of blood T cell repertoires in COVID-19. Overall study context: Spain, Italy and the United States supplied samples that represented acute and convalescent COVID-19. From T cells, B-cell-depleted T cells, or PBMCs came the material, which was cDNA or gDNA.

This clone has just one count. Original processing notes: Estimation of nucleated cell counts relied on the amplification of reference gene primers. The table came from immunoSEQ multiplex PCR; TCRdb's copy has only in-frame clones and leaves some out. The V and J calls and clone size are taken from that table; D and trimming were inferred from the DNA. The sample contains some 150,000 clones, about 86% of which appear only once. This sequence was found in a young man with active or convalescent COVID-19. Sequencing was done on a sample of peripheral blood.

The CDR3 spells CASSLPAGGPYGYTF. CDR3 nucleotides: TGTGCCAGCAGCCTCCCTGCTGGCGGCCCCTATGGCTACACCTTC. This chain joins TRBV5-6 and TRBJ1-2; D is uncertain. Germline assignment: CDR1 SGHDT and CDR2 YYEEEE. The V and J ends lost 4 bases and 4 bases respectively, with 17 bases between them. The CDR3 contains 15 residues.